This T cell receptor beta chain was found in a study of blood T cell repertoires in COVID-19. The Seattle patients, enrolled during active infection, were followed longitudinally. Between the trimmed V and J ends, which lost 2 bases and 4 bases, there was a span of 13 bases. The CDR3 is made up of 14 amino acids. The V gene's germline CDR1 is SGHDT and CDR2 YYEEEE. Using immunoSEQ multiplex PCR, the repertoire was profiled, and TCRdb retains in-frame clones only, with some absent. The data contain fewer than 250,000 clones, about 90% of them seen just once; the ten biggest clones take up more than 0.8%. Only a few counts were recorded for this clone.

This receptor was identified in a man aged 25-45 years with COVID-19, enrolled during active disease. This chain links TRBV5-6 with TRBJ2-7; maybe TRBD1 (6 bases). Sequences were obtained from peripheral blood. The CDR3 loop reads CASSFGQGRYEQYF. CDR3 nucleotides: TGTGCCAGCAGCTTCGGGCAGGGGCGATACGAGCAGTACTTC. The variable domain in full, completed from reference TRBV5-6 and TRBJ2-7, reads DAGVTQSPTHLIKTRGQQVTLRCSPKSGHDTVSWYQQALGQGPQFIFQYYEEEERQRGNFPDRFSGHQFPNYSSELNVNALLLGDSALYLCASSFGQGRYEQYFGPGTRLTVT.